These T cell receptor beta chains were read from a single sample in a study of beta chain features in type 1 diabetes. The repertoire was sequenced with immunoSEQ multiplex PCR; TCRdb's copy has only in-frame clones and lacks some. This table holds fewer than 20,000 clones, approximately 50% found once. The sequenced sample consisted of stem cell memory CD4+ T cells from blood. The receptors come from a woman aged 18-35 years in good health. Each CDR3 is given with its conserved first and last residue. Each record gives: J gene, clone size, V gene, D gene, CDR3 protein, CDR3 DNA. The D gene is left open where the match is weak. The size entry is marked missing in some rows and otherwise reads once, few, many or a size class.

j_gene: TRBJ2-1; abundance: .; v_gene: TRBV5-4; d_gene: TRBD2; CDR3aa: CASSQEGTSGRKYNEQFF; CDR3nt: TGTGCCAGCAGCCAAGAAGGGACTAGCGGGAGAAAATACAATGAGCAGTTCTTC
j_gene: TRBJ1-1; abundance: .; v_gene: TRBV29-1; d_gene: .; CDR3aa: CSVAAARDTEAFF; CDR3nt: TGCAGCGTTGCTGCAGCCCGGGACACTGAAGCTTTCTTT
j_gene: TRBJ2-6; abundance: .; v_gene: TRBV9; d_gene: TRBD1; CDR3aa: CASSVAGGGQGSGANVLTF; CDR3nt: TGTGCCAGCAGCGTAGCTGGAGGGGGACAGGGGTCTGGGGCCAACGTCCTGACTTTC
j_gene: TRBJ2-1; abundance: few; v_gene: TRBV7-9; d_gene: .; CDR3aa: CASSFGGARSYNEQFF; CDR3nt: TGTGCCAGCAGCTTCGGCGGGGCTCGCTCCTACAATGAGCAGTTCTTC
j_gene: TRBJ2-6; abundance: .; v_gene: TRBV7-9; d_gene: .; CDR3aa: CASSLLQGPPPSGANVLTF; CDR3nt: TGTGCCAGCAGCCTACTTCAGGGCCCACCACCCTCTGGGGCCAACGTCCTGACTTTC
j_gene: TRBJ2-3; abundance: few; v_gene: TRBV15; d_gene: TRBD1; CDR3aa: CATSRPGQGADTQYF; CDR3nt: TGTGCCACCAGCCGACCGGGACAGGGAGCAGATACGCAGTATTTT
j_gene: TRBJ2-1; abundance: .; v_gene: TRBV11-2; d_gene: .; CDR3aa: CASSHPIEGSREQFF; CDR3nt: TGTGCCAGCAGCCACCCCATTGAGGGCTCGAGAGAGCAGTTCTTC
j_gene: TRBJ2-4; abundance: .; v_gene: TRBV27; d_gene: TRBD2; CDR3aa: CASMKLAGVLAKNIQYF; CDR3nt: TGTGCCAGCATGAAACTAGCGGGAGTTCTAGCCAAAAACATTCAGTACTTC
j_gene: TRBJ1-3; abundance: once; v_gene: TRBV2; d_gene: .; CDR3aa: CASSSVTGAGNTIYF; CDR3nt: TGTGCCAGCAGTTCCGTGACGGGGGCTGGAAACACCATATATTTT
j_gene: TRBJ1-2; abundance: .; v_gene: TRBV5-6; d_gene: TRBD1; CDR3aa: CASSTGTGRIDGYTF; CDR3nt: TGTGCCAGCAGCACAGGGACAGGGAGAATCGATGGCTACACCTTC
j_gene: TRBJ1-3; abundance: few; v_gene: TRBV28; d_gene: .; CDR3aa: CASNLSGRAGNTIYF; CDR3nt: TGTGCCAGCAACCTTTCCGGGAGAGCTGGAAACACCATATATTTT
j_gene: TRBJ2-5; abundance: .; v_gene: TRBV7-7; d_gene: TRBD2; CDR3aa: CAGGGLSGETQYF; CDR3nt: TGTGCCGGGGGGGGACTCTCTGGCGAGACCCAGTACTTC
j_gene: TRBJ1-4; abundance: .; v_gene: TRBV5-5; d_gene: TRBD1; CDR3aa: CASSSGGWPEKLFF; CDR3nt: TGTGCCAGCAGCTCAGGGGGCTGGCCTGAAAAACTGTTTTTT
j_gene: TRBJ2-1; abundance: .; v_gene: TRBV5-4; d_gene: TRBD2; CDR3aa: CASSLSGGSADNEQFF; CDR3nt: TGTGCCAGCAGCTTGAGTGGCGGGAGTGCCGACAATGAGCAGTTCTTC
j_gene: TRBJ2-3; abundance: .; v_gene: TRBV5-1; d_gene: .; CDR3aa: CASSRGGTDTQYF; CDR3nt: TGCGCCAGCAGCCGCGGAGGCACAGATACGCAGTATTTT
j_gene: TRBJ1-5; abundance: once; v_gene: TRBV6-6; d_gene: .; CDR3aa: CASTFGTDQPQHF; CDR3nt: TGTGCCAGCACCTTCGGGACTGATCAGCCCCAGCATTTT
j_gene: TRBJ2-1; abundance: few; v_gene: TRBV7-6; d_gene: TRBD2; CDR3aa: CASSPRLAGGGYNEQFF; CDR3nt: TGTGCCAGCAGCCCAAGACTAGCGGGAGGTGGGTACAATGAGCAGTTCTTC
j_gene: TRBJ2-2; abundance: .; v_gene: TRBV9; d_gene: TRBD2; CDR3aa: CASSVEGRASGELFF; CDR3nt: TGTGCCAGCAGCGTAGAGGGGAGGGCCTCCGGGGAGCTGTTTTTT
j_gene: TRBJ2-5; abundance: .; v_gene: TRBV18; d_gene: TRBD1; CDR3aa: CASSPRQGAQETQYF; CDR3nt: TGTGCCAGCTCACCAAGACAGGGGGCCCAAGAGACCCAGTACTTC
j_gene: TRBJ2-1; abundance: few; v_gene: TRBV6-1; d_gene: TRBD1; CDR3aa: CASTRDRGNYNEQFF; CDR3nt: TGTGCCAGCACCAGGGACAGGGGAAACTACAATGAGCAGTTCTTC
j_gene: TRBJ2-5; abundance: .; v_gene: TRBV7-2; d_gene: TRBD2; CDR3aa: CASSLGSRLAGDGETQYF; CDR3nt: TGTGCCAGCAGCTTAGGTAGCCGACTAGCGGGAGATGGGGAGACCCAGTACTTC
j_gene: TRBJ2-7; abundance: .; v_gene: TRBV6-5; d_gene: TRBD1; CDR3aa: CASSHRTGGLSEQYF; CDR3nt: TGTGCCAGCAGCCATAGGACAGGGGGGTTGAGTGAGCAGTACTTC
j_gene: TRBJ2-5; abundance: .; v_gene: TRBV11-2; d_gene: .; CDR3aa: CASSLSLRRVGQETQYF; CDR3nt: TGTGCCAGCAGCCTTAGTCTCCGCAGGGTGGGCCAAGAGACCCAGTACTTC
j_gene: TRBJ2-5; abundance: .; v_gene: TRBV6-5; d_gene: TRBD2; CDR3aa: CASSRSSGRLETQYF; CDR3nt: TGTGCCAGCAGCCGCTCTAGCGGGAGGTTGGAGACCCAGTACTTC
j_gene: TRBJ1-1; abundance: .; v_gene: TRBV5-4; d_gene: .; CDR3aa: CASRRWGGDMNTEAFF; CDR3nt: TGTGCCAGCAGGAGGTGGGGGGGCGACATGAACACTGAAGCTTTCTTT
j_gene: TRBJ2-3; abundance: .; v_gene: TRBV5-1; d_gene: TRBD1; CDR3aa: CASSLKGQGAGTDTQYF; CDR3nt: TGCGCCAGCAGCTTGAAGGGGCAGGGGGCAGGCACAGATACGCAGTATTTT
j_gene: TRBJ1-1; abundance: .; v_gene: TRBV2; d_gene: TRBD1; CDR3aa: CASSGRDRGAEAFF; CDR3nt: TGTGCCAGCAGTGGGCGAGACAGGGGGGCGGAAGCTTTCTTT
j_gene: TRBJ2-3; abundance: .; v_gene: TRBV6-1; d_gene: TRBD1; CDR3aa: CASSPMTGGTDTQYF; CDR3nt: TGTGCCAGCAGTCCAATGACAGGGGGCACAGATACGCAGTATTTT
j_gene: TRBJ1-2; abundance: .; v_gene: TRBV29-1; d_gene: .; CDR3aa: CSVEEWTPDNYGYTF; CDR3nt: TGCAGCGTTGAAGAATGGACACCCGATAACTATGGCTACACCTTC
j_gene: TRBJ1-1; abundance: .; v_gene: TRBV6-5; d_gene: TRBD1; CDR3aa: CASSLRTGPNTEAFF; CDR3nt: TGTGCCAGCAGCCTCCGGACAGGGCCGAACACTGAAGCTTTCTTT
j_gene: TRBJ1-1; abundance: few; v_gene: TRBV2; d_gene: .; CDR3aa: CASSGTAYEAFF; CDR3nt: TGTGCCAGCAGTGGGACAGCCTATGAAGCTTTCTTT
j_gene: TRBJ2-1; abundance: .; v_gene: TRBV18; d_gene: TRBD2; CDR3aa: CASSPPVLAGANEQFF; CDR3nt: TGTGCCAGCTCACCACCGGTTCTAGCGGGAGCAAATGAGCAGTTCTTC
j_gene: TRBJ2-5; abundance: .; v_gene: TRBV10-3; d_gene: TRBD2; CDR3aa: CAISGPTSGREETQYF; CDR3nt: TGTGCCATCAGCGGTCCGACTAGCGGGAGGGAAGAGACCCAGTACTTC